Below are 32 T cell receptor beta chains sequenced from a single sample in a study of shared clonotypes between healthy human individuals. TCRdb keeps only in-frame clones here, not all; method: immunoSEQ multiplex PCR. The sample consists of around 2.1 million clones, under 97% of them appearing once. Sequenced sample: naive CD4+ T cells sorted from blood. Subset indicated: CD45RA+ positively selected. These TCRs come from a man between 18 and 35 years old in good health.

V is TRBV18 and J is TRBJ2-7; D is ambiguous. There are 12 residues in the CDR3. The germline CDR1 and CDR2 sequences are KGHSH and LQKENI. V was trimmed by 2 bases and J by 5 bases, leaving 7 bases between them. The chain's CDR3 is CASSPSQDEQYF. CDR3 coding DNA: TGTGCCAGCTCACCATCGCAGGACGAGCAGTACTTC.

The gene calls are TRBV7-6 and TRBJ2-3, with 7 bases identical to TRBD2. This CDR3 region has 15 residues. CDR1 and CDR2 from the germline V gene are SGHVS and FNYEAQ. Trimming took 2 bases from V and 3 from J; bases not matched to a gene: 5. CDR3 protein: CASSLWPSGTDTQYF. The CDR3, as DNA: TGTGCCAGCAGCTTATGGCCTAGCGGTACAGATACGCAGTATTTT.

The V and J genes are TRBV14 and TRBJ2-1; no clear D. Germline CDR1 is SGHDN and CDR2 is FVKESK. The CDR3 runs to 15 residues. With 0 bases removed from V and 0 bases from J, the gap between germline ends came to 6 bases. The CDR3 DNA reads as TGTGCCAGCAGCCAAGATCAGAGCTCCTACAATGAGCAGTTCTTC. Translated, it gives CASSQDQSSYNEQFF.

This chain links TRBV2 with TRBJ2-3; 11 nucleotides align to TRBD2. This CDR3 has 17 amino acids. Germline CDR1 is SNHLY and CDR2 is FYNNEI. V dropped 0 bases and J dropped 9; count of bases not matched to a gene: 11. This CDR3 is CASSEALIAGGPRTQYF. For the CDR3, the DNA is TGTGCCAGCAGTGAAGCGCTGATAGCGGGGGGGCCAAGGACGCAGTATTTT.

CDR3 nucleotide sequence: TGTGCCAGTAGTTTTACCGTGGGGGCCAACACTGAAGCTTTCTTT. It encodes CASSFTVGANTEAFF. V and J are TRBV19 and TRBJ1-1, with D perhaps TRBD1 (6 bases). This CDR3 spans 15 amino acids. Between the trimmed V and J ends, which lost 5 bases and 2 bases, there was a span of 15 bases. Germline assignment: CDR1 LNHDA and CDR2 SQIVND (reference sequence).

About this clone: The sample has other DNA sequences that encode this CDR3 too. The chain couples TRBV5-1 to TRBJ2-7, with unresolved D. This CDR3 has 12 amino acids. Germline V lookup: CDR1 SGHRS, CDR2 YFSETQ. The V gene lost 0 bases and the J gene lost 6 bases, with 7 bases spanning the gap. The CDR3 DNA follows: TGCGCCAGCAGCTTGGCCGGGCCCGAGCAGTACTTC. Protein product: CASSLAGPEQYF.

This clone has only one observation. The rearrangement uses TRBV5-4 and TRBJ1-1; weak D call: TRBD1 (5 bases). Germline lookup yields CDR1 SGHNT and CDR2 YYREEE (reference sequence). V lost 0 bases and J 1 base, leaving 13 bases between the germline ends. This CDR3 contains 16 residues. CDR3 coding DNA: TGTGCCAGCAGCTTGGCAGGGTTCGGAAGGAACACTGAAGCTTTCTTT. This gives the protein CASSLAGFGRNTEAFF.

This clone was seen just once. The rearrangement joins TRBV6-5 to TRBJ2-7, with TRBD1 as a possible D gene (5 bases). V shed 6 bases and J shed 0 bases, with 15 bases lying between them. The germline CDR1 and CDR2 sequences are MNHEY and SVGAGI. The CDR3 sequence is 15 residues long. The chain's CDR3 is CASRDLGVTSYEQYF. Written as DNA, the CDR3 is TGTGCCAGCAGAGACCTAGGGGTGACCTCCTACGAGCAGTACTTC.

The gene calls are TRBV6-1 and TRBJ2-7, with TRBD2 as a possible D gene (5 bases). V dropped 0 bases and J dropped 5 bases, with 11 bases sitting between them. The CDR3 runs 14 residues. The germline V gene encodes CDR1 MNHNS and CDR2 SASEGT. CDR3 in amino acids: CASSEARAPDEQYF. As DNA, the CDR3 is TGTGCCAGCAGTGAAGCGCGGGCGCCCGACGAGCAGTACTTC.

This chain links TRBV6-6 with TRBJ2-7, with D perhaps assigned TRBD1 or TRBD2 (7 bases each). This CDR3 spans 15 amino acids. In germline, CDR1 is MNHNY, CDR2 SVGAGI (reference sequence). V dropped 7 bases and J dropped 6 bases, with 22 bases sitting between them. CDR3 sequence reads: CASKFSDREGGEQYF. The CDR3 coding sequence is TGTGCCAGCAAATTCTCTGACAGGGAGGGAGGCGAGCAGTACTTC.

J is TRBJ2-7 and V is TRBV27; D gene ambiguous. V lost 4 bases and J lost 0, with 7 bases in between. CDR1 is MNHEY and CDR2 is SMNVEV in the germline V gene (reference sequence). This CDR3 is built from 13 residues. This CDR3 reads CASSSHLSYEQYF. The CDR3 DNA is TGTGCCAGCAGTTCACACCTCTCCTACGAGCAGTACTTC.

The V call is TRBV5-1, the J call TRBJ2-3; the match to TRBD2 covers 8 bases. The germline V gene encodes CDR1 SGHRS and CDR2 YFSETQ. The length of the CDR3 is 17 residues. After removal of 3 bases from V and 1 base from J, the junction contained 10 bases not matched to a gene. The CDR3 protein is CASSWGGGGQGTDTQYF. CDR3 coding DNA: TGCGCCAGCAGCTGGGGAGGCGGGGGGCAAGGCACAGATACGCAGTATTTT.

The gene calls are TRBV2 and TRBJ2-7, with D possibly being TRBD2 (6 bases). The germline gives CDR1 SNHLY, CDR2 FYNNEI. This CDR3 spans 13 amino acids. V was cut by 3 bases and J by 7 bases, with 13 bases left in between. CDR3 region: CASSDLRDREQYF. CDR3 sequence (DNA): TGTGCCAGCAGTGATCTGCGGGATAGAGAGCAGTACTTC.

The chain employs TRBV6-1 and TRBJ2-7; 10 positions match TRBD2. V trimming: 6 bases; J trimming: 4 bases; junction bases outside the gene matches: 3. This CDR3 is 13 amino acids long. The germline V gene encodes CDR1 MNHNS and CDR2 SASEGT. The CDR3 sequence: CASRGLAIYEQYF. The CDR3 nucleotides read TGTGCCAGCAGGGGACTAGCGATATACGAGCAGTACTTC.

V gene TRBV2 combines with J gene TRBJ2-5; 11 nucleotides line up with TRBD1. CDR1 and CDR2 (germline): SNHLY, FYNNEI. Trimming removed 8 bases from V and 6 bases from J; junction bases left unmatched: 5. The CDR3 extends over 13 amino acids. CDR3 coding DNA: TGTGCCAGCCGGACAGGGGGCGGGAAGACCCAGTACTTC. It codes for CASRTGGGKTQYF.

DNA of the CDR3: TGTGCCAGCAGTGACCTGACAGTAGGCGGGGAGCTGTTTTTT. As protein: CASSDLTVGGELFF. This chain connects TRBV2 to TRBJ2-2, with D possibly being TRBD1 (5 bases). Germline V gene lookup returns CDR1 SNHLY and CDR2 FYNNEI. Trimming took 3 bases from V and 7 from J, leaving 12 bases between them. The CDR3 is 14 residues long.

The chain is built from TRBV5-1 and TRBJ1-2; TRBD1 aligns across 8 bases. The germline gives CDR1 SGHRS, CDR2 YFSETQ. After removal of 3 bases from V and 4 bases from J, the junction contained 8 bases not matched to a gene. This CDR3 comprises 15 residues. The CDR3 sequence is CASSSDRAGGYGYTF. CDR3 bases: TGCGCCAGCAGCTCGGACAGGGCGGGTGGCTATGGCTACACCTTC. The entire variable domain, with the rest obtained from reference TRBV5-1 and TRBJ1-2, is as follows: KAGVTQTPRYLIKTRGQQVTLSCSPISGHRSVSWYQQTPGQGLQFLFEYFSETQRNKGNFPGRFSGRQFSNSRSEMNVSTLELGDSALYLCASSSDRAGGYGYTFGSGTRLTVV.

On this clone: This sample includes further DNA sequences coding for the same CDR3. The chain carries TRBV7-9 and TRBJ2-2; 11 nucleotides align to TRBD1. Germline loops: CDR1 SEHNR, CDR2 FQNEAQ (reference sequence). The junction had 1 base not matched to a gene; V was cut back by 4 bases and J by 6 bases. This CDR3 comprises 14 residues. CDR3 sequence (DNA): TGTGCCAGCAGCTCGGGACAGGGGGCCGGGGAGCTGTTTTTT. Its protein product is CASSSGQGAGELFF.

The CDR3, as DNA: TGTGCCATCAGGGATCCCAATCAGCCCCAGCATTTT. Translating gives CAIRDPNQPQHF. The chain employs TRBV10-3 and TRBJ1-5; no clear D gene. Per germline, CDR1 ENHRY and CDR2 SYGVKD. Trimming pared 6 bases from V and 3 bases from J, leaving 6 bases between. This CDR3 is built from 12 residues.

The rearrangement joins TRBV6-6 to TRBJ2-5, with 8 nucleotides matching TRBD2. The CDR3 consists of 15 residues. Unmatched junction bases numbered 9, after V lost 5 bases and J lost 4 bases. Germline V gene sequence: CDR1 MNHNY, CDR2 SVGAGI (reference sequence). CDR3 residues: CASSLTGTRRETQYF. In DNA form, the CDR3 reads TGTGCCAGCAGTCTAACCGGGACTAGGAGAGAGACCCAGTACTTC.

This chain joins TRBV11-3 and TRBJ2-2; 7 positions agree with TRBD1. Germline V CDR1 and CDR2: SGHNT, YENEEA. Trimming cost V 5 bases and J 6 bases; bases outside gene matches: 9. The length of the CDR3 is 15 residues. The CDR3 is CASSPRQGWAGELFF. In nucleotides, the CDR3 is TGTGCCAGCAGCCCGAGACAGGGATGGGCCGGGGAGCTGTTTTTT.

The V call is TRBV10-3, the J call TRBJ1-1; D ambiguous. The ends were cut back, 5 bases at V and 6 bases at J, with 10 bases in the middle. The CDR3 runs to 12 residues. Per the germline V gene, CDR1 is ENHRY and CDR2 is SYGVKD. CDR3 residues: CAISSGAPEAFF. The CDR3 bases are TGTGCCATCAGTTCGGGAGCCCCTGAAGCTTTCTTT.

The rearrangement links TRBV7-9 to TRBJ1-5, with 10 bases matching TRBD1. CDR3 size: 15 residues. V was pared by 5 bases and J by 4 bases, with 5 bases of the junction left unmatched. Germline CDR1 SEHNR, CDR2 FQNEAQ (reference sequence). CDR3 loop: CASSVGTGENQPQHF. DNA of the CDR3: TGTGCCAGCAGCGTCGGGACAGGGGAAAATCAGCCCCAGCATTTT.

This chain links TRBV4-1 with TRBJ2-5; 7 bases are shared with TRBD1. The CDR3 length is 14 residues. The V segment lost 3 bases and the J segment 2 bases; nucleotides outside the gene matches: 3. Looked up from germline, CDR1 is MGHRA and CDR2 is YSYEKL. The CDR3 DNA follows: TGCGCCAGCAGCCATGGGGACAGACAAGAGACCCAGTACTTC. Protein: CASSHGDRQETQYF.

The rearrangement uses TRBV10-3 and TRBJ2-7; 8 nucleotides agree with TRBD2. V gave up 5 bases and J gave up 3 bases; unmatched junction bases: 9. This CDR3 is built from 15 residues. Germline V gene lookup returns CDR1 ENHRY and CDR2 SYGVKD. As DNA, the CDR3 is TGTGCCATCAGTTCCCGAAGCGGGAGTGGCTACGAGCAGTACTTC. Protein sequence: CAISSRSGSGYEQYF.

V gene TRBV15 combines with J gene TRBJ1-4; 8 bases agree with TRBD1. With V trimmed by 5 bases and J by 0 bases, 5 bases remained unmatched. The CDR3 loop spans 16 amino acids. Germline lookup yields CDR1 LNHNV and CDR2 YYDKDF (reference sequence). The CDR3 DNA is TGTGCCACCAGCCCTGGACAGGGCGCAACTAATGAAAAACTGTTTTTT. Its translation: CATSPGQGATNEKLFF. Together with reference TRBV15 and TRBJ1-4, the CDR3 gives the full variable domain: DAMVIQNPRYQVTQFGKPVTLSCSQTLNHNVMYWYQQKSSQAPKLLFHYYDKDFNNEADTPDNFQSRRPNTSFCFLDIRSPGLGDTAMYLCATSPGQGATNEKLFFGSGTQLSVL.

V usage is TRBV18 and J usage is TRBJ1-4; tentatively, D is TRBD1 (5 bases). Germline lookup yields CDR1 KGHSH and CDR2 LQKENI. This CDR3 is built from 15 residues. The V end lost 4 bases, the J end lost 4 bases, and 13 bases lay between the germline ends. In DNA, the CDR3 is TGTGCCAGCTCACGGCAGGGACCGATTAATGAAAAACTGTTTTTT. It codes for CASSRQGPINEKLFF.

As for this clone: Other DNA sequences in this specimen translate into the identical CDR3. This chain uses TRBV28 with TRBJ1-5, with 8 bases matching TRBD1. The CDR3 spans 15 residues. CDR1 is MDHEN and CDR2 is SYDVKM in the germline V gene. V shed 3 bases and J 4 bases; nucleotides not matched to a gene: 5. CDR3 in DNA: TGTGCCAGCAGTTTTGGACAGGGATCAAATCAGCCCCAGCATTTT. Amino acid sequence: CASSFGQGSNQPQHF.

The CDR3 protein is CASSSMSRRQKETQYF. CDR3 DNA: TGTGCCAGCAGCTCCATGTCACGGCGGCAGAAGGAGACCCAGTACTTC. The chain recombines TRBV7-9 with TRBJ2-5, with D unresolved. V dropped 4 bases and J dropped 5 bases, with 20 bases sitting between them. The germline V gene encodes CDR1 SEHNR and CDR2 FQNEAQ (reference sequence). This CDR3 has 16 amino acids.

The rearrangement uses TRBV10-3 and TRBJ1-3; D unclear. CDR1 and CDR2 from the germline V gene are ENHRY and SYGVKD. Trimming took 4 bases from V and 4 from J, leaving 8 bases between them. This CDR3 spans 13 amino acids. CDR3 DNA sequence: TGTGCCATCAGTGGGGGTTACGGAAACACCATATATTTT. Protein product: CAISGGYGNTIYF.

The DNA for the CDR3 is TGTGCCAGCAGTGAAGAGGGTAGCAGGACCCAGGCCCTCCACTTT. It yields the protein CASSEEGSRTQALHF. This rearrangement joins TRBV6-1 to TRBJ1-6; D is ambiguous. This CDR3 region has 15 residues. Germline V gene lookup returns CDR1 MNHNS and CDR2 SASEGT. Trimming shortened V by 1 base and J by 14 bases, and 18 bases separated the two germline ends.

The chain couples TRBV28 to TRBJ1-2; 8 nucleotides match TRBD1. Trimming at V came to 5 bases and at J to 4 bases, leaving 12 bases not matched to a gene. CDR3 length: 16 residues. Germline V lookup: CDR1 MDHEN, CDR2 SYDVKM. The DNA of the CDR3 is TGTGCCAGCAGTACGATCGGACAGGGCAAGCCCTATGGCTACACCTTC. Its translation: CASSTIGQGKPYGYTF.